This T cell receptor beta chain was recorded in a study of blood T cell repertoires in COVID-19. Assay used: immunoSEQ multiplex PCR; TCRdb lists only in-frame clones, some missing. The sample consists of over 200,000 clones, roughly 85% of them appearing once. The CDR3 has 17 amino acids. Germline assignment: CDR1 SGDLS and CDR2 YYNGEE. The V and J ends lost 3 bases and 5 bases, in that order; junction bases with no gene match: 8. The TCR originated in a woman between 65 and 79 years old with active or convalescent COVID-19. The sequenced sample consisted of peripheral blood. V and J are TRBV9 and TRBJ2-2, with TRBD2 matching 12 bases. The CDR3 DNA follows: TGTGCCAGCAGCGCCCGCCTAGCGGGGGGGCCGACCGGGGAGCTGTTTTTT. It specifies CASSARLAGGPTGELFF.